This T cell receptor (beta chain) derives from a study of shared clonotypes between healthy human individuals. Overall study: CD8 memory received one plate per donor, CD8 naive two, CD4 memory three and CD4 naive three. Study-level points and caveats: Memory subsets generally showed smaller estimated richness than naive subsets did. Clonotypes that were shared across a handful of donors made up around 5% of naive CD4 clonotypes.

In the original workflow: ImmunoSEQ junction-only sequences lacked quality scores, so their filtering differed. Repertoires were generated with immunoSEQ multiplex PCR, while TCRdb's copy carries only in-frame clones and drops some. The DNA was the basis for D and trimming; V, J and clone size are from that table. The data hold about 2.1 million clones, with 80% to 95% observed a single time. Naive CD8 isolation took CD45RO-negative cells positively selected for CCR7 and excluded terminally differentiated effector memory CD45RA+ cells. A word on this clone: The antigen remains undetermined. The same CDR3 arises from other DNA sequences in this sample as well.

Sequencing was carried out using naive CD8+ T cells from PBMCs. The sequence was collected from a man between 18 and 35 years old in good health. Some clones in this sample may be carry-over from other donors' samples.

In nucleotides, the CDR3 is TGTGCCAGCAGTTACAGGGAAGGGGGCACTGAAGCTTTCTTT. Encoded protein: CASSYREGGTEAFF. The J gene is TRBJ1-1, the V gene TRBV6-5, with TRBD1 as a possible D gene (6 bases). The V end was cut by 2 bases, the J end by 4 bases, with 11 bases between. CDR3 length: 14 amino acids. Germline V gene sequence: CDR1 MNHEY, CDR2 SVGAGI.